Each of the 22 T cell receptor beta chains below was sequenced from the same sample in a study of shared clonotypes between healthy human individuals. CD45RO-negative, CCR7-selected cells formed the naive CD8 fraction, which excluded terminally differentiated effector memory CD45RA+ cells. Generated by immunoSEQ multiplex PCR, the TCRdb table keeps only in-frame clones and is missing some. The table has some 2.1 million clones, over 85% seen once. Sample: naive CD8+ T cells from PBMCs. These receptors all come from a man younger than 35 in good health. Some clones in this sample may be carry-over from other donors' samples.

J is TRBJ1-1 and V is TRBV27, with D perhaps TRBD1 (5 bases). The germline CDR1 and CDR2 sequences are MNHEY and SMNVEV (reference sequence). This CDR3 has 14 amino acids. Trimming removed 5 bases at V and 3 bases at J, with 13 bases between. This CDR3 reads CASSPLGPDTEAFF. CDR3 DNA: TGTGCCAGCAGTCCGCTGGGACCCGACACTGAAGCTTTCTTT.

The CDR3 sequence is CASRGRTSTTGSYNEQFF. Here the CDR3 DNA reads TGTGCCAGCAGGGGACGGACTTCTACCACGGGGTCCTACAATGAGCAGTTCTTC. This chain uses TRBV7-9 with TRBJ2-1; D could derive from TRBD1 or TRBD2 (5 bases each). Germline CDR1 is SEHNR and CDR2 is FQNEAQ (reference sequence). The CDR3 spans 18 residues. The ends were cut back, 6 bases at V and 1 base at J, with 22 bases in the middle.

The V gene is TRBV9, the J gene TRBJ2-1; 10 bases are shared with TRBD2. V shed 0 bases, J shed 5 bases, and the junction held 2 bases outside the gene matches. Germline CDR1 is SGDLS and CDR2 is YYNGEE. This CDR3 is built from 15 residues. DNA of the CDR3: TGTGCCAGCAGCGTAGTAGGGACTAGCGACAATGAGCAGTTCTTC. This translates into CASSVVGTSDNEQFF. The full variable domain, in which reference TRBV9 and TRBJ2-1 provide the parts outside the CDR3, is DSGVTQTPKHLITATGQRVTLRCSPRSGDLSVYWYQQSLDQGLQFLIQYYNGEERAKGNILERFSAQQFPDLHSELNLSSLELGDSALYFCASSVVGTSDNEQFFGPGTRLTVL.

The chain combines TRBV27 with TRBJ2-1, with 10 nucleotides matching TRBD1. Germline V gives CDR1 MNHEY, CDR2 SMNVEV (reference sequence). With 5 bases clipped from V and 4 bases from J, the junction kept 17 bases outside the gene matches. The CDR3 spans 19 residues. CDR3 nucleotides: TGTGCCAGCAGTCCGGACAGGGGGAGTCGGGAGGGCCTTTACAATGAGCAGTTCTTC. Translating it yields CASSPDRGSREGLYNEQFF.

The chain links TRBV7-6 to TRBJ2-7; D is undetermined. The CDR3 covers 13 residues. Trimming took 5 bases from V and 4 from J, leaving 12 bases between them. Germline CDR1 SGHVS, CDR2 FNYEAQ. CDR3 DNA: TGTGCCAGCAGCGCAGGCCCGTTTTACGAGCAGTACTTC. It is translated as CASSAGPFYEQYF.

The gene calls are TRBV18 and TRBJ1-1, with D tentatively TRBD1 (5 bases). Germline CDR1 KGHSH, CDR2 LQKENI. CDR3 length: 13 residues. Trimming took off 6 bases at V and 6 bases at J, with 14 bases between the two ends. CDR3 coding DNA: TGTGCCAGCTCTTCCGGGGGGGGACCTGAAGCTTTCTTT. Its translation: CASSSGGGPEAFF.

The CDR3 DNA reads TGTGCCAGCAGCTTTGCGGGAGTCCTCCCTGGGGCAGATACGCAGTATTTT. The encoded protein is CASSFAGVLPGADTQYF. The chain uses TRBV5-4 and TRBJ2-3; TRBD2 aligns across 7 bases. This CDR3 has 17 residues. J was trimmed by 4 bases and V by 2 bases; bases with no gene match: 13. CDR1 SGHNT and CDR2 YYREEE come from the germline V gene (reference sequence).

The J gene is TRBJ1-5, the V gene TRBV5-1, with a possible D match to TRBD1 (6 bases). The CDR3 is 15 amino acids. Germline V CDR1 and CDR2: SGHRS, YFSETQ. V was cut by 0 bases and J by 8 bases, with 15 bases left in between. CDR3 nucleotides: TGCGCCAGCAGCTTGGGCGCCACAGGGCGTGAGCCCCAGCATTTT. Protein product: CASSLGATGREPQHF.

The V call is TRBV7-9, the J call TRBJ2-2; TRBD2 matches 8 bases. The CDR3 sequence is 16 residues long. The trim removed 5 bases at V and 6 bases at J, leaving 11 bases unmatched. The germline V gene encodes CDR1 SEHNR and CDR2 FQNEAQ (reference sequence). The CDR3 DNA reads TGTGCCAGCAGCCCCTTAGGGACTAGAAGGGCCGGGGAGCTGTTTTTT. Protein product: CASSPLGTRRAGELFF. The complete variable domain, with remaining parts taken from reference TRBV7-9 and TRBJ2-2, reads DTGVSQNPRHKITKRGQNVTFRCDPISEHNRLYWYRQTLGQGPEFLTYFQNEAQLEKSRLLSDRFSAERPKGSFSTLEIQRTEQGDSAMYLCASSPLGTRRAGELFFGEGSRLTVL.

The CDR3 DNA follows: TGTGCCAGCAGTGATGCGGGGGGATCGCGCTATGGCTACACCTTC. Translation gives CASSDAGGSRYGYTF. The V gene is TRBV6-1, the J gene TRBJ1-2; D might be TRBD1 (5 bases). Trimming removed 3 bases at V and 4 bases at J, with 15 bases between. CDR3 length: 15 amino acids. Germline assignment: CDR1 MNHNS and CDR2 SASEGT.

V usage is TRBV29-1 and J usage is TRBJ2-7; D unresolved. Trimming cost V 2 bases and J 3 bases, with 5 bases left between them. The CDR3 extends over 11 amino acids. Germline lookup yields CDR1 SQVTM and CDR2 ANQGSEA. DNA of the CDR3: TGCAGCGTTGAAATCAACTACGAGCAGTACTTC. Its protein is CSVEINYEQYF.

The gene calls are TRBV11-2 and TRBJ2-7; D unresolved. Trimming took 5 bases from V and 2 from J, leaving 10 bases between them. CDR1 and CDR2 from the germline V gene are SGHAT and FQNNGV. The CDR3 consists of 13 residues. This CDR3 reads CASSPDNTYEQYF. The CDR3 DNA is TGTGCCAGCAGCCCCGACAATACCTACGAGCAGTACTTC.

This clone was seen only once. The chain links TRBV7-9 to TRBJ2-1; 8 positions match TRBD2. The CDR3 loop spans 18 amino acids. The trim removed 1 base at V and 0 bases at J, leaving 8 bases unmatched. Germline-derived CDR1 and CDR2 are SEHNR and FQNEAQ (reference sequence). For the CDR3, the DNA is TGTGCCAGCAGCTTAGGCCTAGCGGGCATTAGCTCCTACAATGAGCAGTTCTTC. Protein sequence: CASSLGLAGISSYNEQFF.

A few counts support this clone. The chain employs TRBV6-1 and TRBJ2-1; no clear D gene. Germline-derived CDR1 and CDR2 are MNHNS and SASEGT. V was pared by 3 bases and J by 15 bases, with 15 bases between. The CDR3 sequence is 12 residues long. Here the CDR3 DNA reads TGTGCCAGCAGTGATCGAGCGAGAGTGCGGTTCTTC. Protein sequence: CASSDRARVRFF.

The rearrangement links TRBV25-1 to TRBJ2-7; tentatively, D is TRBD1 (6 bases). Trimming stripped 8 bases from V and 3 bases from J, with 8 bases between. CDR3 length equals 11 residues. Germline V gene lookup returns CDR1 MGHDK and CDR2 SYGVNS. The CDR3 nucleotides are TGTGCCAGCCTACAGGGCTACGAGCAGTACTTC. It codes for CASLQGYEQYF.

CDR3 in amino acids: CASSEGHLTRLFF. The DNA for the CDR3 is TGTGCCAGCAGCGAAGGACATTTGACCCGTTTGTTCTTC. The rearrangement uses TRBV27 and TRBJ2-1; possibly TRBD1 for D (5 bases). V gave up 6 bases and J gave up 15 bases, with 21 bases separating them. Looked up from germline, CDR1 is MNHEY and CDR2 is SMNVEV (reference sequence). The CDR3 consists of 13 residues.

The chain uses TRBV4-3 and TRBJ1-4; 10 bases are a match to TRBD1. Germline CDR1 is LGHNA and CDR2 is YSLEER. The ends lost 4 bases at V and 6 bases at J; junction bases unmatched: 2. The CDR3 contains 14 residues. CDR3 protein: CASSPDRGYEKLFF. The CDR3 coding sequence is TGCGCCAGCAGCCCGGACAGGGGGTATGAAAAACTGTTTTTT.

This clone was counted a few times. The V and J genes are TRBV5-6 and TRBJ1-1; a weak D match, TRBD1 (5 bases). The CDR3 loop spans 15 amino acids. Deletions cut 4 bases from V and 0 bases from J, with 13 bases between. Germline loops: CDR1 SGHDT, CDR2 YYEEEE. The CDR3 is CASSGAGTVNTEAFF. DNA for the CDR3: TGTGCCAGCAGCGGAGCCGGGACGGTGAACACTGAAGCTTTCTTT.

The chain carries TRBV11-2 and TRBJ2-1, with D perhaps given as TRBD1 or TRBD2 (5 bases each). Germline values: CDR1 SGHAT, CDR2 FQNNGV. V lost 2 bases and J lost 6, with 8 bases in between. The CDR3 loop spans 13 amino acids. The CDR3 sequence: CASSLLRGNEQFF. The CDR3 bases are TGTGCCAGCAGCTTATTGAGGGGCAATGAGCAGTTCTTC. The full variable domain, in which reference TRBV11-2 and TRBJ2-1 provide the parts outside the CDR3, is EAGVAQSPRYKIIEKRQSVAFWCNPISGHATLYWYQQILGQGPKLLIQFQNNGVVDDSQLPKDRFSAERLKGVDSTLKIQPAKLEDSAVYLCASSLLRGNEQFFGPGTRLTVL.

CDR3 sequence reads: CASSLGALSEQFF. CDR3 bases: TGTGCCAGCAGCCTCGGAGCCTTGAGTGAGCAGTTCTTC. This sequence joins TRBV7-9 and TRBJ2-1; D remains ambiguous. Trimming took 5 bases from V and 9 from J, leaving 14 bases between them. Germline V CDR1 and CDR2: SEHNR, FQNEAQ (reference sequence). CDR3 length equals 13 residues.

In nucleotides, the CDR3 is TGTGCCAGCGCCTACCCTTTCTCGGATGGCTACACCTTC. Amino acid sequence: CASAYPFSDGYTF. This chain links TRBV19 with TRBJ1-2; no firm D call. The CDR3 runs 13 residues. Germline V CDR1 and CDR2: LNHDA, SQIVND (reference sequence). Trimming removed 9 bases at V and 6 bases at J, with 17 bases between. The full variable domain, in which reference TRBV19 and TRBJ1-2 provide the parts outside the CDR3, is DGGITQSPKYLFRKEGQNVTLSCEQNLNHDAMYWYRQDPGQGLRLIYYSQIVNDFQKGDIAEGYSVSREKKESFPLTVTSAQKNPTAFYLCASAYPFSDGYTFGSGTRLTVV.

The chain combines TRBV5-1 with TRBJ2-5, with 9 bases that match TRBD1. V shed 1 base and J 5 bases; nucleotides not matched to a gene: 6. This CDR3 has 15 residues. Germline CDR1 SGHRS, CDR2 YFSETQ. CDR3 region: CASSLNPTGGETQYF. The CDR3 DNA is TGCGCCAGCAGCTTGAACCCGACAGGGGGGGAGACCCAGTACTTC.